This T cell receptor beta chain came from a study of shared clonotypes between healthy human individuals. Clones were read by immunoSEQ multiplex PCR, and TCRdb kept only the in-frame ones, dropping some. The sample has some 2,100,000 clones; around 95% are singletons. Per germline, CDR1 SEHNR and CDR2 FQNEAQ (reference sequence). CDR3 size: 8 residues. In the case of this clone: Antigen unknown. The junction does not match germline at one end; this may be a read error.

General study results and limits: Depth was large, yet rarefaction showed that sorted-subset sequencing was incomplete. The authors expected sequencing depth to affect clonotype sharing among donors.

The chain joins TRBV7-9 to TRBJ2-3; no reliable D call. What was sequenced was naive CD4+ T cells sorted from blood. Documented subset: CD45RA+ positively selected. This receptor was obtained from a man younger than 30 in good health. The CDR3 region has the DNA TGTGCCAGCAGCTTAGACCTTTTT. Protein product: CASSLDLF.